This T cell receptor (beta chain) was sequenced for a study of Graves' ophthalmopathy and Graves' hyperthyroidism. Study-wide points: For predicting ophthalmopathy progression, the model had more than 60% sensitivity and roughly 77% specificity.

The table lists this clonotype with a count of one. Its specificity is not known. Germline V CDR1 and CDR2: SQVTM, ANQGSEA. The length of the CDR3 is 15 residues. V gave up 3 bases and J gave up 3 bases, with 17 bases separating them. TCR beta CDR3 regions were amplified from RNA transcripts. HTBI-primed RT-PCR formed the first round, and a multiplex PCR formed the second. TCRdb itself ran the multiplex PCR reads through MiXCR, one entry per CDR3 protein. The data contain about 740,000 distinct CDR3 sequences, 40% of them singletons. Donors with ophthalmopathy: moderate-to-severe activity, CAS ≥3, NOSPECS ≥4, duration under 3 months. The study excluded patients with other autoimmune diseases, uncontrolled infections, pregnancy or lactation.

Sequencing was carried out using peripheral blood. The TCR comes from an adult man with Graves' ophthalmopathy. This chain links TRBV29-1 with TRBJ1-2, with a possible D match to TRBD1 (5 bases). CDR3 nucleotide sequence: TGCAGCGTTGATTGGATAGGGGCATCGGACTATGGCTACACCTTC. Translating it yields CSVDWIGASDYGYTF. The full variable domain, in which reference TRBV29-1 and TRBJ1-2 provide the parts outside the CDR3, is SAVISQKPSRDICQRGTSLTIQCQVDSQVTMMFWYRQQPGQSLTLIATANQGSEATYESGFVIDKFPISRPNLTFSTLTVSNMSPEDSSIYLCSVDWIGASDYGYTFGSGTRLTVV.